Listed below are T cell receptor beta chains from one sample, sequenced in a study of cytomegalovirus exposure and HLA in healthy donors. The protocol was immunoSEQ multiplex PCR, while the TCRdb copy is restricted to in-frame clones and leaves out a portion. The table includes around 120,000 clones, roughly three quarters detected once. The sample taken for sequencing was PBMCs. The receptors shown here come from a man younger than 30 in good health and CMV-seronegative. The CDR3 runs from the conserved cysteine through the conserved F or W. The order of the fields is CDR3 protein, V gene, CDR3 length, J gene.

CASSGGRVFTEAFF TRBV6-1 14 TRBJ1-1
CASSLATEGTDTQYF TRBV5-8 15 TRBJ2-3
CASSLVGHSNTEAFF TRBV7-9 15 TRBJ1-1
CAHLSQAGQTNTEAFF TRBV30 16 TRBJ1-1
CASTSGLAGRQETQYF TRBV5-4 16 TRBJ2-5
CASGLVTPPEAVNEQFF TRBV12-5 17 TRBJ2-1
CASSFSGTQETQYF TRBV7-2 14 TRBJ2-5
CSVRTESNQPQHF TRBV29-1 13 TRBJ1-5
CASSTQGASTDTQYF TRBV9 15 TRBJ2-3
CASSAGTDYEQYF TRBV9 13 TRBJ2-7
CASSIPGGASTDTQYF TRBV19 16 TRBJ2-3
CASSLIAGGRVNEQFF TRBV5-1 16 TRBJ2-1
CASSFLTGIGETQYF TRBV11-2 15 TRBJ2-5
CASSTATTGGAPDTQYF TRBV21-1 17 TRBJ2-3
CSGDSPGQGNGYTF TRBV29-1 14 TRBJ1-2
CASSQPGTGSYEQYF TRBV6-5 15 TRBJ2-7